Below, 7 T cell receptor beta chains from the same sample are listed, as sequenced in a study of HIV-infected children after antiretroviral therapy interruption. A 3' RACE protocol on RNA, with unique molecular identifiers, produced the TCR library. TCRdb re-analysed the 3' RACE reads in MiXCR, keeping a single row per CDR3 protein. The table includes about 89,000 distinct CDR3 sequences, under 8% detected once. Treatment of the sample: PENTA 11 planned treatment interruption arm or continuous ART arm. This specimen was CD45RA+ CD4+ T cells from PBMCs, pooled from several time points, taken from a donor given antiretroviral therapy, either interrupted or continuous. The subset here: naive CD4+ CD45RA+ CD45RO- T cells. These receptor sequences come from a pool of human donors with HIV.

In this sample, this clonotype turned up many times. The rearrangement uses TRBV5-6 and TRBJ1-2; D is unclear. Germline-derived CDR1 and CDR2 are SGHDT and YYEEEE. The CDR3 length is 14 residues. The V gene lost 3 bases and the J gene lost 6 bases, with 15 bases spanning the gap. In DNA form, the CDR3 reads TGTGCCAGCAGCTCTAATGGCAGGTCTGATGGCTACACCTTC. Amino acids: CASSSNGRSDGYTF.

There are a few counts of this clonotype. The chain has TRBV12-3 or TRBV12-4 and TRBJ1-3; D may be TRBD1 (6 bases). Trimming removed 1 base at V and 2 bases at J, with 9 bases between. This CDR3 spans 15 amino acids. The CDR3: CASSLDREAGNTIYF. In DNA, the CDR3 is TGTGCCAGCAGTTTAGACAGGGAAGCTGGAAACACCATATATTTT.

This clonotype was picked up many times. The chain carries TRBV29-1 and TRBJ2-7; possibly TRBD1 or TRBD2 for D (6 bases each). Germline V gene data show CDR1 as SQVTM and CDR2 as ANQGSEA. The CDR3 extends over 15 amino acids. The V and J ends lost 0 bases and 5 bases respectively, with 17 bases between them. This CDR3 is CSVEEQGGLFNEQYF. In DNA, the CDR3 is TGCAGCGTTGAAGAGCAAGGGGGACTGTTCAACGAGCAGTACTTC.

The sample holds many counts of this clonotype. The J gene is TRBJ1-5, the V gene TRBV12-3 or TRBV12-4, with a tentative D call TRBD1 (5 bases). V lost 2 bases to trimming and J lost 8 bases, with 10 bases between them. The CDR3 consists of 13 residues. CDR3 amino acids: CASSLRGLEPQHF. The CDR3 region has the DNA TGTGCCAGCAGTTTAAGGGGATTGGAGCCCCAGCATTTT.

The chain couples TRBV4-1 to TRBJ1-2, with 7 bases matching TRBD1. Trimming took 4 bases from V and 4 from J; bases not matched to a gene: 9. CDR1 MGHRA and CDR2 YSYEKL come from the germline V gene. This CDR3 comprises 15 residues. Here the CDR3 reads CASSRDRDFGYGYTF. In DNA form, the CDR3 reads TGCGCCAGCAGCCGTGACAGGGACTTTGGCTATGGCTACACCTTC.

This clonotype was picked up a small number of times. CDR3 nucleotide sequence: TGTGCCAGCAGTCCCGGGACTAGCGGGGGAATCACCGGGGAGCTGTTTTTT. Translation: CASSPGTSGGITGELFF. The chain recombines TRBV25-1 with TRBJ2-2, with 14 bases identical to TRBD2. Germline values: CDR1 MGHDK, CDR2 SYGVNS. V was clipped by 5 bases and J by 4 bases; unmatched bases: 6. CDR3 size: 17 residues.

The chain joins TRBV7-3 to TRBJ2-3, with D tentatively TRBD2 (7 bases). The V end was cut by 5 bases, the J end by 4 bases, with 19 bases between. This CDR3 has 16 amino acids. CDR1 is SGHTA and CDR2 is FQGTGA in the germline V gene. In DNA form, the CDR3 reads TGTGCCAGCAGCACTTCCGGGCGGGGGCCACCAGATACGCAGTATTTT. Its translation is CASSTSGRGPPDTQYF.